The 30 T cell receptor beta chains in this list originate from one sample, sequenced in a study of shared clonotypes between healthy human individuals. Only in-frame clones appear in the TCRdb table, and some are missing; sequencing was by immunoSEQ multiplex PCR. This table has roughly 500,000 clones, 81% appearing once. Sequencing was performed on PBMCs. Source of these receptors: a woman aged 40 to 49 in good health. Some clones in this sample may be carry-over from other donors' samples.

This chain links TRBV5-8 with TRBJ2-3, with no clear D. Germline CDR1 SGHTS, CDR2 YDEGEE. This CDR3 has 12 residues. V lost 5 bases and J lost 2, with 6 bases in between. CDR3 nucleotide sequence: TGTGCCAGCAGATATAACACAGATACGCAGTATTTT. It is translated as CASRYNTDTQYF.

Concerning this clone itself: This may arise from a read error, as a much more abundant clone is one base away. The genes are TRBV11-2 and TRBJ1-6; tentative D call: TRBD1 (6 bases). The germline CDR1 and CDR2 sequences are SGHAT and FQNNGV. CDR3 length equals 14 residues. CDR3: CAISFYRENSPLHF. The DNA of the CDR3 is TGTGCCATCAGCTTCTACAGGGAGAATTCACCCCTCCACTTT.

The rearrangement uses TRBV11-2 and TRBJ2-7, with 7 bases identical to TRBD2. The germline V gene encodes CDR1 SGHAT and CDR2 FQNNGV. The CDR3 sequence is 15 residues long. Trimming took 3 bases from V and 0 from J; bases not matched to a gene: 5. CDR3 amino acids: CASSLGGSYSYEQYF. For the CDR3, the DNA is TGTGCCAGCAGCTTGGGCGGGAGCTACTCCTACGAGCAGTACTTC.

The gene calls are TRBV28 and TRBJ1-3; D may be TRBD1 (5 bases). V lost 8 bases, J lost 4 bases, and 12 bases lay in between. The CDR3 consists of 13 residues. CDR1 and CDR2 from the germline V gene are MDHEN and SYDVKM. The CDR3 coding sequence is TGTGCCAGCCAAAGGGGATGGGGAAACACCATATATTTT. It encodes CASQRGWGNTIYF.

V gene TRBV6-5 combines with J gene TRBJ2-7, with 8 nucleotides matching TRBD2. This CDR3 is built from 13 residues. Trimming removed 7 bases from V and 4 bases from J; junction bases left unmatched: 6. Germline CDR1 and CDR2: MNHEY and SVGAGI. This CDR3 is CASKKRETYEQYF. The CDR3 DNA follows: TGTGCCAGCAAGAAGCGGGAGACGTACGAGCAGTACTTC.

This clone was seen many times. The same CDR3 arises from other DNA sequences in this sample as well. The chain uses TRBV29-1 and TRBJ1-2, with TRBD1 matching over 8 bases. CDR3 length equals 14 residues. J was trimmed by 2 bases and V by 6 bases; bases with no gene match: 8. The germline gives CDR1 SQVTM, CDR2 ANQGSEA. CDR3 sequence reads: CSVITRTGNYGYTF. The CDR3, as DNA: TGCAGCGTCATCACTAGGACAGGGAACTATGGCTACACCTTC.

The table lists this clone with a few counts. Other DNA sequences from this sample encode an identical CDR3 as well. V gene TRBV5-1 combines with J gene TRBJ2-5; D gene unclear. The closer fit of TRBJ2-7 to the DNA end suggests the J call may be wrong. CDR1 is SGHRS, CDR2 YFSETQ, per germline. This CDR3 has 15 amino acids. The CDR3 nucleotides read TGCGCCAGCAGCTCGGGCAACGGTAGATACTACGAGCAGTACTTC. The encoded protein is CASSSGNGRYYEQYF.

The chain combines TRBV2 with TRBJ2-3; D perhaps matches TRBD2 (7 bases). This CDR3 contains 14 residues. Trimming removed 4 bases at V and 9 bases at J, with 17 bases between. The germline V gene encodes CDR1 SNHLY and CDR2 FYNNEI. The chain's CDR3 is CASSVWGGRLTQYF. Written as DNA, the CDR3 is TGTGCCAGCAGTGTCTGGGGGGGCCGGCTGACGCAGTATTTT.

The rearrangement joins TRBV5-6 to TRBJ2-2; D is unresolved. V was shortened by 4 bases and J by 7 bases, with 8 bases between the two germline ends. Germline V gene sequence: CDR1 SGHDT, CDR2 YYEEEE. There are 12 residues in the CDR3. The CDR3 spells CASSRRLGELFF. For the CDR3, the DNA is TGTGCCAGCAGCCGCCGCCTCGGGGAGCTGTTTTTT.

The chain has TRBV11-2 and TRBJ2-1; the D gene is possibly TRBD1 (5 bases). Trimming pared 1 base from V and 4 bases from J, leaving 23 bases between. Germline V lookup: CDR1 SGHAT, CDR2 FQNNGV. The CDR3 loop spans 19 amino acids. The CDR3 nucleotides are TGTGCCAGCAGCTTAGCTCGGTCTGCTCGGACAAGGGCTTACAATGAGCAGTTCTTC. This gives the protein CASSLARSARTRAYNEQFF.

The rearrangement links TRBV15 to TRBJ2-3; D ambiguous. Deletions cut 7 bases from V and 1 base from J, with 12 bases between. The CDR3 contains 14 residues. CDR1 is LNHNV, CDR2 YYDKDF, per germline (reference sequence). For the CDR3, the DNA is TGTGCCACCAAAGCTGTTCGACGCACAGATACGCAGTATTTT. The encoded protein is CATKAVRRTDTQYF.

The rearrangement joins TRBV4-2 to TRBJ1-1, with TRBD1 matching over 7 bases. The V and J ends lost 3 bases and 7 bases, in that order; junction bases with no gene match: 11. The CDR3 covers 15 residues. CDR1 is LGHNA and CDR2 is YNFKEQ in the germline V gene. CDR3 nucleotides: TGTGCCAGCAGCCAGGGGGGTGTGGACAGGAATGAAGCTTTCTTT. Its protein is CASSQGGVDRNEAFF.

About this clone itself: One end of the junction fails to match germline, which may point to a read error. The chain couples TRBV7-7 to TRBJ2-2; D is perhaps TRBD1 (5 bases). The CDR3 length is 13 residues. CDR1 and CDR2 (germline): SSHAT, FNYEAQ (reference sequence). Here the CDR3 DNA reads TGTGCTAGCAGCTCCAGGGTCTCCGGGGAGCTGTTTTTT. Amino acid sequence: CASSSRVSGELFF.

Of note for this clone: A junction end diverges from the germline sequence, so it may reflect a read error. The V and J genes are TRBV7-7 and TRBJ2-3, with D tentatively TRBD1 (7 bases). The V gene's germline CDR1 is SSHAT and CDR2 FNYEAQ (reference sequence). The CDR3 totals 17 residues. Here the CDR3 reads CASSLRAGQTSTDTQYF. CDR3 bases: TGTGCTAGCAGCTTAAGGGCGGGACAGACTAGCACAGATACGCAGTATTTT.

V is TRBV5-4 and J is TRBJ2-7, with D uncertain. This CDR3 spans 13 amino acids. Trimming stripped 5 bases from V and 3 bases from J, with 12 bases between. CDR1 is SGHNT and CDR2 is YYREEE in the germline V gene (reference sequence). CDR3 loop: CASSIDGYYEQYF. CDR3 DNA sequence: TGTGCCAGCAGTATTGACGGATACTACGAGCAGTACTTC.

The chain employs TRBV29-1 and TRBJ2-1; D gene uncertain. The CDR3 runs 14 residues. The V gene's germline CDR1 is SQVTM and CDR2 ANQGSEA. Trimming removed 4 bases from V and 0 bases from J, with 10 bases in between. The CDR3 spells CSVVGQSSYNEQFF. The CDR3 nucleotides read TGCAGCGTTGTAGGGCAGAGCTCCTACAATGAGCAGTTCTTC.

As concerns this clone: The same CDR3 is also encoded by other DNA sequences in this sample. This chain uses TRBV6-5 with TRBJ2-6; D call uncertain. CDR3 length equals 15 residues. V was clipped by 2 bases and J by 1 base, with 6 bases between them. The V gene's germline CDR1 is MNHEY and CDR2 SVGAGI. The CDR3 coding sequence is TGTGCCAGCAGTTACAGAGGATCTGGGGCCAACGTCCTGACTTTC. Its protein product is CASSYRGSGANVLTF.

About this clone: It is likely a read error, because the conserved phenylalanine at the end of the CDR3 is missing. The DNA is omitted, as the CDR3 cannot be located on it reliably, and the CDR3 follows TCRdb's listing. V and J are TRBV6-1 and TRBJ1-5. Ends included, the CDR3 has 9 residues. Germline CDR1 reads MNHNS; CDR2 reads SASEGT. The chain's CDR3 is CASSASERL.

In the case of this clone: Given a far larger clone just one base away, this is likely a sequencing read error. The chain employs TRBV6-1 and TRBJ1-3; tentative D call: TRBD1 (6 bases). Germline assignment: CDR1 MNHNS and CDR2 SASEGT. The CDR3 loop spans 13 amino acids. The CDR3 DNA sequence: TGTGCCAGTACCCGGGACAATGGAAACACCATACATTTT. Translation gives CASTRDNGNTIHF.

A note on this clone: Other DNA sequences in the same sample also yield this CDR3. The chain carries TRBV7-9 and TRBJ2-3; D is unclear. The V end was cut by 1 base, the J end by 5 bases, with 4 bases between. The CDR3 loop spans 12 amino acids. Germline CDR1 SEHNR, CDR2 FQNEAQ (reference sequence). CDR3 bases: TGTGCCAGCAGCTTAGTCGGAGATACGCAGTATTTT. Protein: CASSLVGDTQYF.

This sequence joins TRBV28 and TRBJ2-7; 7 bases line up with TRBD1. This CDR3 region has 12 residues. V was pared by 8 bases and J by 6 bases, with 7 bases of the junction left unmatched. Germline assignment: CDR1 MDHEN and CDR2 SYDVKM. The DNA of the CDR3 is TGTGCCAGCGAGGGACAGCTTAGCGAGCAGTACTTC. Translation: CASEGQLSEQYF.

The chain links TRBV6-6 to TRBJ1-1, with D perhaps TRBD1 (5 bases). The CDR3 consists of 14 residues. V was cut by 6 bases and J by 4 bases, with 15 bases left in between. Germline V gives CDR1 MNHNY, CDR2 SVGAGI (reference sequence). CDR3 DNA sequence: TGTGCCAGCAGCCGAGCCGGGGCTGGCACTGAAGCTTTCTTT. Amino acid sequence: CASSRAGAGTEAFF.

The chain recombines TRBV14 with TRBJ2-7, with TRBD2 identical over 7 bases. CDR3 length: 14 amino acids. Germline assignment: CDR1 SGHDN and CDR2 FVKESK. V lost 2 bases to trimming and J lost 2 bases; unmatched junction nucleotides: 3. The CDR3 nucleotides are TGTGCCAGCAGCCAACTAGCGGAGACCTACGAGCAGTACTTC. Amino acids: CASSQLAETYEQYF.

This CDR3 is CASSVRLAEIPSRDEQFF. The CDR3, as DNA: TGTGCCAGCAGCGTAAGACTAGCGGAGATACCAAGCAGGGATGAGCAGTTCTTC. J is TRBJ2-1 and V is TRBV9; 9 bases line up with TRBD2. The CDR3 extends over 18 amino acids. Germline CDR1 reads SGDLS; CDR2 reads YYNGEE. V shed 1 base and J 8 bases; nucleotides not matched to a gene: 16.

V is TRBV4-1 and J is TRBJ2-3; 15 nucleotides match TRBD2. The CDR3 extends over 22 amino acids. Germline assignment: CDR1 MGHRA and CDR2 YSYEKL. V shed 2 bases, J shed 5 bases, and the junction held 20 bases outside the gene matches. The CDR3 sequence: CASSQLFSSRTSGRAGKDTQYF. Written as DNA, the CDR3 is TGCGCCAGCAGCCAACTTTTTTCGTCCAGGACTAGCGGGAGGGCGGGGAAAGATACGCAGTATTTT.

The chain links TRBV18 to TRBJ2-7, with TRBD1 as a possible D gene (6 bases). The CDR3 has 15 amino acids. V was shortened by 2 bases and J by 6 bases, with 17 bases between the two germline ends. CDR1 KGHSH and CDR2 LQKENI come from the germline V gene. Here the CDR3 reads CASSPNTQGTVEQYF. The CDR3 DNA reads TGTGCCAGCTCACCAAACACCCAGGGGACGGTCGAGCAGTACTTC.

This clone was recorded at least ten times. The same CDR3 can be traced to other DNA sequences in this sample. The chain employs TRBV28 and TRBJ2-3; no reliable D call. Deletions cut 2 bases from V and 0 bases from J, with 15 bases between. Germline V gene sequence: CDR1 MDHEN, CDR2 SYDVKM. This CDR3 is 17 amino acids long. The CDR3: CASSLGSKVISTDTQYF. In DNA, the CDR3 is TGTGCCAGCAGTTTAGGCAGTAAAGTCATTAGCACAGATACGCAGTATTTT. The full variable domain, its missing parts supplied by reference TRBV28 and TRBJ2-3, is DVKVTQSSRYLVKRTGEKVFLECVQDMDHENMFWYRQDPGLGLRLIYFSYDVKMKEKGDIPEGYSVSREKKERFSLILESASTNQTSMYLCASSLGSKVISTDTQYFGPGTRLTVL.

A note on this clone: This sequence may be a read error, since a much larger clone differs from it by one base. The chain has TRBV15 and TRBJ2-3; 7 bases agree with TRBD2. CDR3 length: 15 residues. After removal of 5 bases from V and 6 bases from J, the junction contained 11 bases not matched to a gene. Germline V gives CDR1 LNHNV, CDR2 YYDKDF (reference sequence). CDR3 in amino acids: CATSPTTLGGDTQYF. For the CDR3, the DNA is TGTGCCACCAGCCCTACTACCTTGGGGGGGGATACGCAGTATTTT.

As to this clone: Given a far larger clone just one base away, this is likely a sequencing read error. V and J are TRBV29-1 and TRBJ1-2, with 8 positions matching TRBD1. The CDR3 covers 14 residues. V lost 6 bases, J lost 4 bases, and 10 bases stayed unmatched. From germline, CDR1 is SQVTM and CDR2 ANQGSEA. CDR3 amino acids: CSVITRTGSYGYTF. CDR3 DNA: TGCAGCGTCATCACTAGGACAGGGAGCTATGGCTACACCTTC.

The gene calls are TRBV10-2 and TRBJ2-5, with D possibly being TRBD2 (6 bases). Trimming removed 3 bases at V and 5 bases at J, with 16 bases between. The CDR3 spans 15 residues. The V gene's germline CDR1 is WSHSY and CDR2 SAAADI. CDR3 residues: CASSDRGLASETQYF. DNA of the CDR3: TGCGCCAGCAGTGATAGAGGGCTAGCGTCTGAGACCCAGTACTTC.